These 28 T cell receptor beta chains originate from one sample sequenced in a study of cytomegalovirus exposure and HLA in healthy donors. It was with 60 Vbeta and 13 Jbeta primers that the PCR ran. TCRdb keeps only in-frame clones here, not all; method: immunoSEQ multiplex PCR. The sample records about 190,000 clones, about three quarters being singletons. Sequenced: PBMCs. All receptors derive from a woman in her 40s in good health and CMV-seronegative.

The CDR3 coding sequence is TGTGCCAGCAGAAAAGCGACAGGTGTCGATCAGCCCCAGCATTTT. Its translation: CASRKATGVDQPQHF. The chain has TRBV2 and TRBJ1-5; TRBD1 might be the D (6 bases). The CDR3 is 15 residues long. CDR1 is SNHLY and CDR2 is FYNNEI in the germline V gene. Deletions cut 6 bases from V and 5 bases from J, with 17 bases between. Looking up the rest from reference TRBV2 and TRBJ1-5 gives the full variable domain: EPEVTQTPSHQVTQMGQEVILRCVPISNHLYFYWYRQILGQKVEFLVSFYNNEISEKSEIFDDQFSVERPDGSNFTLKIRSTKLEDSAMYFCASRKATGVDQPQHFGDGTRLSIL.

The V and J genes are TRBV6-5 and TRBJ2-1; 10 positions agree with TRBD2. Germline assignment: CDR1 MNHEY and CDR2 SVGAGI. V lost 8 bases and J lost 10; bases outside the gene matches: 11. CDR3 length: 14 residues. CDR3 coding DNA: TGTGCCAGCGGGTCGGCTAGCGGGGGATGGGAGCAGTTCTTC. Translating it yields CASGSASGGWEQFF.

The V gene is TRBV5-6, the J gene TRBJ2-1, with TRBD2 identical over 9 bases. Germline CDR1 is SGHDT and CDR2 is YYEEEE. V gave up 4 bases and J gave up 8 bases; unmatched junction bases: 10. The CDR3 is made up of 15 amino acids. CDR3 residues: CASSPVLSGSHEQFF. DNA for the CDR3: TGTGCCAGCAGCCCCGTGCTTAGCGGGAGTCATGAGCAGTTCTTC.

The rearrangement links TRBV11-3 to TRBJ2-3; TRBD2 might be the D (7 bases). Germline CDR1 SGHNT, CDR2 YENEEA. The CDR3 covers 15 residues. Trimming took off 1 base at V and 7 bases at J, with 15 bases between the two ends. CDR3 bases: TGTGCCAGCAGCTTAGGAGTGGGGGGGCTGAATACGCAGTATTTT. Translating it yields CASSLGVGGLNTQYF.

The rearrangement uses TRBV25-1 and TRBJ2-7; possible D gene TRBD2, 6 bases. V was clipped by 4 bases and J by 6 bases, with 7 bases between them. The CDR3 extends over 11 amino acids. CDR1 MGHDK and CDR2 SYGVNS come from the germline V gene. CDR3 coding DNA: TGTGCCAGCAGTGGGGGAGGCGAGCAGTACGTC. Encoded protein: CASSGGGEQYV.

The V and J genes are TRBV11-3 and TRBJ1-3; D not certain. The CDR3 contains 17 residues. V was cut by 5 bases and J by 0 bases, with 17 bases left in between. Germline lookup yields CDR1 SGHNT and CDR2 YENEEA. The CDR3 loop is CASSRRSAISSGNTIYF. CDR3 sequence (DNA): TGTGCCAGCAGCCGCAGGTCGGCGATCAGCTCTGGAAACACCATATATTTT.

This sequence joins TRBV6-5 and TRBJ2-1; a possible D gene is TRBD2 (5 bases). CDR3 length: 14 amino acids. Germline V lookup: CDR1 MNHEY, CDR2 SVGAGI. V was trimmed by 7 bases and J by 9 bases, leaving 19 bases between them. CDR3 sequence reads: CASTPPGSEGEQFF. The CDR3 bases are TGTGCCAGCACCCCCCCGGGAAGCGAGGGTGAGCAGTTCTTC.

This clone was observed a single time. The chain carries TRBV19 and TRBJ2-3; no firm D call. V was pared by 4 bases and J by 1 base, with 9 bases between. The CDR3 contains 14 residues. Germline CDR1 LNHDA, CDR2 SQIVND (reference sequence). The CDR3 DNA reads TGTGCCAGTAGTACCCTAGTAGGCACAGATACGCAGTATTTT. Translating it yields CASSTLVGTDTQYF.

The CDR3 DNA reads as TGTGCCACCAGCAGTAGGCTAGCGGGAGGTTCGACCGGGGAGCTGTTTTTT. This encodes CATSSRLAGGSTGELFF. V is TRBV15 and J is TRBJ2-2; TRBD2 matches at 11 bases. The CDR3 covers 17 residues. Losses at the gene ends were 3 bases for V and 5 bases for J; bases not matched to a gene: 8. CDR1 and CDR2 (germline): LNHNV, YYDKDF (reference sequence).

The J gene is TRBJ2-1, the V gene TRBV5-4, with a tentative D call TRBD2 (6 bases). Trimming cost V 5 bases and J 2 bases, with 14 bases left between them. The length of the CDR3 is 15 residues. The germline gives CDR1 SGHNT, CDR2 YYREEE (reference sequence). The CDR3 DNA sequence: TGTGCCAGCAGTTCGAGCGGGCGGCCCTACAATGAGCAGTTCTTC. Amino acids: CASSSSGRPYNEQFF.

The rearrangement uses TRBV4-2 and TRBJ1-1, with 7 bases fitting TRBD1. Germline CDR1 LGHNA, CDR2 YNFKEQ. The CDR3 spans 16 residues. V lost 1 base, J lost 6 bases, and 11 bases stayed unmatched. The CDR3 region is CASSQVPGTDISEAFF. Written as DNA, the CDR3 is TGTGCCAGCAGCCAAGTCCCCGGGACAGATATTTCTGAAGCTTTCTTT.

This clone was seen once. This sequence joins TRBV4-2 and TRBJ1-2, with D unclear. The CDR3 has 18 residues. Trimming pared 4 bases from V and 6 bases from J, leaving 27 bases between. The germline gives CDR1 LGHNA, CDR2 YNFKEQ. CDR3 in amino acids: CASSLLGRDTTEANGYTF. DNA of the CDR3: TGTGCCAGCAGCCTACTAGGAAGGGATACTACCGAGGCGAATGGCTACACCTTC.

This sequence joins TRBV29-1 and TRBJ1-1; D is unresolved. The CDR3 spans 14 residues. Germline lookup yields CDR1 SQVTM and CDR2 ANQGSEA. Trimming cost V 0 bases and J 3 bases, with 11 bases left between them. This chain's CDR3 is CSVEEAGGYTEAFF. DNA for the CDR3: TGCAGCGTTGAAGAGGCTGGCGGCTACACTGAAGCTTTCTTT.

The chain links TRBV5-1 to TRBJ1-2, with D hard to call. CDR3 length: 15 amino acids. The V end lost 0 bases, the J end lost 0 bases, and 9 bases lay between the germline ends. Germline V gives CDR1 SGHRS, CDR2 YFSETQ. The CDR3 spells CASSLGRGANYGYTF. The DNA for the CDR3 is TGCGCCAGCAGCTTGGGACGCGGGGCTAACTATGGCTACACCTTC.

The genes are TRBV13 and TRBJ1-1, with a weak D call TRBD1 (6 bases). This CDR3 has 14 amino acids. V was clipped by 5 bases and J by 6 bases, with 16 bases between them. Germline V lookup: CDR1 PRHDT, CDR2 FYEKMQ (reference sequence). As DNA, the CDR3 is TGTGCCAGCAGCCTTAGGGGGGGAGTCGCTGAAGCTTTCTTT. As protein: CASSLRGGVAEAFF.

This clone was detected a few times. The chain links TRBV10-3 to TRBJ1-1; 10 nucleotides agree with TRBD1. The V gene end was trimmed by 0 bases and the J gene end by 3 bases; junction bases not matched to a gene: 4. The CDR3 runs 16 residues. Germline V gene sequence: CDR1 ENHRY, CDR2 SYGVKD. The CDR3, as DNA: TGTGCCATCAGTGAGTCGAAGGGGACAGGGGACACTGAAGCTTTCTTT. Protein sequence: CAISESKGTGDTEAFF.

In its sample, this clone was seen once. The chain has TRBV29-1 and TRBJ1-1; a possible D gene is TRBD1 (6 bases). Germline lookup yields CDR1 SQVTM and CDR2 ANQGSEA. The CDR3 length is 12 residues. CDR3 nucleotide sequence: TGCAAGATTACAGGGATGAACACTGAAGCTTTCTTT. Translating it yields CKITGMNTEAFF.

The chain employs TRBV5-1 and TRBJ2-7; 14 positions agree with TRBD2. The CDR3 length is 15 residues. Germline-derived CDR1 and CDR2 are SGHRS and YFSETQ. V shed 3 bases, J shed 4 bases, and the junction held 3 bases outside the gene matches. CDR3 DNA: TGCGCCAGCAGCTGGGGGACTAGCGGGAGATACGAGCAGTACGTC. Translating gives CASSWGTSGRYEQYV.

J is TRBJ2-7 and V is TRBV10-3; tentatively, D is TRBD2 (6 bases). Germline loops: CDR1 ENHRY, CDR2 SYGVKD. The CDR3 has 15 residues. Trimming pared 7 bases from V and 4 bases from J, leaving 20 bases between. DNA of the CDR3: TGTGCCATCACCGATCCGGCGGAGGGGCGGTACGAGCAGTACTTC. This sequence encodes CAITDPAEGRYEQYF.

The chain is built from TRBV7-9 and TRBJ1-2, with D perhaps matching TRBD1 (5 bases). Deletions cut 6 bases from V and 6 bases from J, with 17 bases between. The CDR3 has 14 residues. The germline CDR1 and CDR2 sequences are SEHNR and FQNEAQ (reference sequence). The CDR3: CASRLTGLGHGYTF. In DNA, the CDR3 is TGTGCCAGCAGATTAACAGGCCTAGGTCATGGCTACACCTTC.

This chain joins TRBV10-3 and TRBJ1-2; perhaps TRBD1 as D (5 bases). The CDR3 length is 15 residues. V was trimmed by 6 bases and J by 4 bases, leaving 18 bases between them. CDR1 ENHRY and CDR2 SYGVKD come from the germline V gene. Here the CDR3 reads CAIRSESWGGYGYTF. The CDR3 DNA is TGTGCCATCAGGTCAGAATCGTGGGGCGGCTATGGCTACACCTTC.

V is TRBV25-1 and J is TRBJ1-1; perhaps TRBD1 as D (5 bases). The CDR3 spans 13 residues. Germline values: CDR1 MGHDK, CDR2 SYGVNS. V dropped 3 bases and J dropped 4 bases, with 9 bases sitting between them. The CDR3 is CASSDGAFTEAFF. As DNA, the CDR3 is TGTGCCAGCAGTGATGGGGCGTTCACTGAAGCTTTCTTT.

This chain links TRBV5-4 with TRBJ2-5, with 7 bases aligning to TRBD1. The V gene's germline CDR1 is SGHNT and CDR2 YYREEE (reference sequence). V dropped 0 bases and J dropped 1; count of bases not matched to a gene: 0. CDR3 length: 14 residues. CDR3 bases: TGTGCCAGCAGCTTGGGGGACAGCCAAGAGACCCAGTACTTC. This encodes CASSLGDSQETQYF.

V usage is TRBV27 and J usage is TRBJ1-2; tentatively, D is TRBD1 (5 bases). This CDR3 has 16 residues. V was shortened by 0 bases and J by 4 bases, with 15 bases between the two germline ends. Germline V gives CDR1 MNHEY, CDR2 SMNVEV (reference sequence). The CDR3 loop is CASSLSPQEPLYGYTF. The CDR3 nucleotides are TGTGCCAGCAGTTTATCCCCACAGGAGCCACTCTATGGCTACACCTTC.

The V call is TRBV27, the J call TRBJ1-1, with D possibly TRBD1 on 6 matching bases. V was trimmed by 6 bases and J by 8 bases, leaving 13 bases between them. The CDR3 extends over 12 amino acids. Germline V gene lookup returns CDR1 MNHEY and CDR2 SMNVEV (reference sequence). CDR3 protein: CASSRTGIEAFF. In DNA form, the CDR3 reads TGTGCCAGCAGCCGTACAGGGATCGAAGCTTTCTTT.

The rearrangement links TRBV11-1 to TRBJ2-7; maybe TRBD1 (5 bases). Trimming removed 0 bases at V and 7 bases at J, with 13 bases between. The CDR3 has 14 amino acids. Germline values: CDR1 SGHAT, CDR2 FQDESV (reference sequence). For the CDR3, the DNA is TGTGCCAGCAGCTTAGCGACTGATAAGGGGGAGCAGTACTTC. Protein: CASSLATDKGEQYF. The full variable domain, with the rest looked up from reference TRBV11-1 and TRBJ2-7, is EAEVAQSPRYKITEKSQAVAFWCDPISGHATLYWYRQILGQGPELLVQFQDESVVDDSQLPKDRFSAERLKGVDSTLKIQPAELGDSAMYLCASSLATDKGEQYFGPGTRLTVT.

This clone came up once. V is TRBV21-1 and J is TRBJ1-2; TRBD1 is taken as the D call from the table, unchecked against the DNA. TRBV21-1 represents a pseudogene. The CDR3 is 16 amino acids. This chain's CDR3 is CASSRASPGQGQGYTF. The CDR3 bases are TGTGCCAGCAGCAGGGCGAGCCCGGGACAGGGACAGGGCTACACCTTC.

This sequence joins TRBV4-3 and TRBJ2-5; tentative D call: TRBD1 (6 bases). V lost 0 bases and J 7 bases, leaving 6 bases between the germline ends. The CDR3 consists of 12 residues. The V gene's germline CDR1 is LGHNA and CDR2 YSLEER. DNA for the CDR3: TGCGCCAGCAGCCAAGAAGGGGGGACCCAGTACTTC. As protein: CASSQEGGTQYF.